This TCR beta chain was found in a study of cytomegalovirus exposure and HLA in healthy donors (dated by TCRdb to about 2017). Notes on the research overall: According to an earlier analysis of around 600 of the donors, 150 million to 200 million T cells yielded 117 million unique TCR beta sequences and more than 250 Gb of sequence data. An early release that covered roughly 600 HLA-typed donors contained around 300 gigabases of sequencing data and about 93 million unique TCR sequences. Among the approximately 420 genotyped donors, 75% to 90% belonged to the genetic ancestry cluster associated with self-reported Caucasian donors. The aim of the study was to test whether cataloging public T cell receptors could identify signatures of past pathogen exposure. The T cell repertoires of around 670 subjects were profiled by immunosequencing and related to cytomegalovirus serostatus. Besides the first cohort of 666 subjects, a separate validation cohort made up of around 120 different subjects was used. To predict cytomegalovirus infection status, the study brought together high-throughput TCR immunosequencing, statistical association of individual TCRs with disease status, and machine learning. To study patterns of TCR occurrence, a later analysis re-analyzed previously published TCR beta repertoires from around 670 donors and added high-resolution HLA genotyping. The later analysis used no new phenotypic data to find candidate immune exposures, relying instead on TCR beta sequences and their occurrence across donors. An earlier analysis of approximately 580 of the donors used high-throughput TCR beta sequencing to judge whether each TCR beta V gene segment behaved as functional or pseudogenic. Donor age, sex, ethnicity and CMV serostatus were collected together with the repertoire data. A later genetic analysis took genome-wide SNP genotypes for about 65% of the 666 donors and used that subset as a discovery cohort. Every repertoire in the discovery cohort had been generated on one and the same sequencing platform. HLA typing included class I and class II loci at four-digit resolution. The number of typed donors differed by locus: about 620-630 for A, B, C, DRB1 and DQB1; approximately 530 for DQA1; over 600 for DPA1; and around 450 for DPB1. Five DR-DQ haplotypes were treated as single units for association and clustering because of strong linkage in the cohort. Among roughly 400 genotyped donors of the cohort, an average of about 240,000 unique TCR beta nucleotide sequences was sequenced per donor, of which 15% to 20% were non-productive. What the authors observed across the whole study: In this cohort, only TCR beta chains were sequenced, and detectable features were limited by the absence of alpha or paired-chain data. In both the original and validation cohorts, the classifier was reported to diagnose cytomegalovirus status with high specificity and sensitivity. In a later analysis, HLA-associated TCR beta chains were found to be more clonally expanded and to have lower generation probabilities than equally common non-associated chains. The study gave a list of 150 to 200 TCR beta chains associated with cytomegalovirus. In vitro tests confirmed that a few of the cytomegalovirus-associated TCR beta chains recognize cytomegalovirus antigens. Immune exposure information for the cohort was limited to CMV serostatus. A cluster of highly shared sequence variants was judged likely to be a technical artifact of the sequencing pipeline. A further reported finding was that TCR beta sequences accurately predicted the HLA-A and HLA-B alleles for most subjects in the first cohort. In a later analysis, the rate of TCR association differed among HLA loci, with DRB1 alleles having the most associated TCRs and HLA-C alleles having the fewest. Presence/absence analyses assumed roughly uniform sequencing depth across donors, an assumption that may not hold. Because HLA typing was unavailable for some donors at each locus, only the typed subset was used in association tests. Because counts were too low, roughly 18 rarely observed V segments, including chromosome 9 orphons, were left out of the earlier analysis of approximately 500 of the donors. The 87-base-pair reads could not distinguish some IMGT-functional V segments, including TRBV6-2 and TRBV6-3, so those segments were excluded. In a later genetic analysis, fewer N-insertions in productive TCRs were reported among donors in an Asian-associated ancestry cluster than the roughly 700-donor mean. Assigning TCR associations to individual alleles was difficult when HLA alleles, especially DR and DQ, strongly co-occurred. Specific HLA alleles were associated with around 18,000 TCR beta sequences at a false discovery rate of 0.05 in a later analysis. In an earlier analysis of over 550 of the donors, most TCR beta V segments were observed in productive rearrangements about 87% or about 30% of the time, broadly matching IMGT annotations. The authors suggested that the approach could potentially be extended to other disease states and immunological phenotypes. According to a later analysis, parvovirus B19, influenza, CMV and Epstein-Barr virus appeared linked to several top co-occurrence clusters. Most TCR sequences were observed very rarely across donors, whereas some public TCRs were present in many individuals. Correlated functional status among segregating V segments might reflect linkage disequilibrium, but an unknown experimental factor could not be ruled out. In a later genetic analysis, a missense DCLRE1C variant was associated with V-gene and J-gene trimming of TCR beta chains, and the association was replicated in an independent cohort. According to a later analysis, most CMV-associated TCR beta chains appeared to be HLA-restricted, and the HLA associations seemed to be driven largely by CMV exposure.

Library preparation employed the immunoSEQ multiplex PCR assay. For the multiplex PCR, a mixture combining 60 forward primers for TCR Vbeta segments and 13 reverse primers for TCR Jbeta segments was used. Amplification of the CDR3 region of rearranged TCR beta genes was performed with a multiplex PCR assay on genomic DNA. Amplified TCR beta libraries were sequenced as 87-base-pair reads on the Illumina HiSeq System. Processing in the source paper ran as follows. In a later analysis, 77 million or so unique TCR beta chains were counted across the 690 or so repertoires, and around 10 million of these chains were shared by at least two donors. Raw reads were error-corrected and collapsed into unique sequences by a nearest-neighbor algorithm in which closely related sequences were merged to remove PCR and sequencing errors. Alignment of CDR3 sequences to IMGT reference sequences was used to assign V, D and J gene segments. For a sequence to be retained, a match of at least six nucleotides was required to both a V gene segment and a J gene segment. A rearrangement counted as productive if the CDR3 had no stop codons and remained in frame with V and J, and every other rearrangement counted as non-productive. Following IMGT convention, CDR3 was defined as the stretch from the second conserved V-encoded cysteine up to the conserved J-encoded phenylalanine. The earlier analysis of more than 450 of the donors excluded sequences that lacked an unambiguous match to a single V gene segment. In an earlier analysis of around 600 of the donors, V segments were called functional above 56.7% productive rearrangements and were called segregating when the between-donor standard deviation exceeded 5%. A statistical classification framework was built for diagnosing cytomegalovirus status from the catalog of TCR beta chain sequences. In a later analysis, V and J genes were assigned by comparing TCR nucleotide sequences against IMGT/GENE-DB human TR gene sequences. A later analysis assigned CDR3 sequences and most-parsimonious VDJ recombination scenarios with the TCRdist pipeline. In a later analysis, each TCR beta chain was defined by its CDR3 amino acid sequence together with its V-gene family, and reads lacking a unique V-gene family were excluded. As a way to deal with suspected cross-contamination and a sequencing artifact, a later analysis dropped nearly 600 nucleotide sequences that were highly shared and had low generation probability. For each public chain, a later analysis derived a clonal expansion index from normalized ranks of inferred template counts within each repertoire. In a later analysis, generation probabilities were computed using a VDJ recombination model fitted to out-of-frame rearrangements, and the results were checked against IGoR. In a later analysis, hypergeometric tests were used to score TCR-TCR, TCR-HLA and TCR-CMV co-occurrence, with a repertoire-size bias correction applied to TCR pairs. False discovery rates were estimated in a later analysis by permuting HLA or CMV assignments 20 times. In a later analysis, co-occurring TCRs were grouped with DBSCAN, and TCRdist sequence similarity was added when clustering was performed within HLA-allele-positive subsets. Co-occurrence clustering excluded repertoires with fewer than 30,000 or more than 120,000 public chains, plus five with anomalous nucleotide sharing. Not all clones reach the TCRdb copy of this immuneACCESS table, which keeps in-frame sequences only. Checked studies attribute under half of the gap to unresolved V genes and leave the rest unexplained. The V and J calls and the clone size are those of that table, but D and trimming were determined from the DNA. The sample yields roughly 130,000 clones; 79% were counted once. 2% of the sample rests with the top ten.

The cohort comprised 550 to 700 healthy bone marrow donors. At the time of sampling, every cohort member was nominally healthy, though immune exposures that went unrecorded were likely present. The donor tested CMV seronegative, placing the donor among the 300 to 450 seronegative members of the cohort. Every donor gave a peripheral blood sample, and the peripheral blood mononuclear cells from that sample were used for TCR beta sequencing. Genomic DNA was extracted from the blood cell samples with the Qiagen DNeasy Blood Extraction Kit. The germline V gene yields SGHVS for CDR1 and FNYEAQ for CDR2. The germline V end is reduced by 4 bases and the J end by 5 bases; junction bases left unmatched: 7. Measured from the cysteine to the phenylalanine, the CDR3 is 16 residues long. Solely the CDR3 DNA is kept, with 48 bases framed from the first base. In the case of this clone: Its target antigen remains unknown. No much larger clone exists at a distance of one base, and base qualities are not known.

Recombination linked TRBV7-6 to TRBJ2-1; 11 central bases correspond to TRBD2. Specimen: PBMCs. The receptor was derived from a man younger than 35 in good health and CMV-seronegative. The DNA sequence follows: TGTGCCAGCAGCTCTTCACTAGCGGGAGCCCACAATGAGCAGTTCTTC. The resulting protein is CASSSSLAGAHNEQFF.